The rows below give T cell receptor beta chains drawn from one sample of a study of response to subunit inactivated influenza vaccine. TCRdb processed the RT-PCR reads anew with MiXCR; each CDR3 protein has one entry. The repertoire has 300,000 to 350,000 distinct CDR3 sequences, around 22% of them found once; the top ten carry about a tenth. Material: PBMCs from blood, obtained 21 months after vaccination. The origin of the receptors is a man in his fifties or sixties who received an inactivated influenza vaccine. Both conserved end residues are part of each CDR3. A D gene is named only where the DNA matches it firmly. Clone sizes are given selectively: once, few, many, or a class where the clone is expanded.

d_gene	abundance	j_gene	v_gene	CDR3nt	CDR3aa
NA	NA	TRBJ1-2	TRBV18	TGTGCCAGCTCACCACCCCTGCGGCTGACTGACTATGGCTACACCTTC	CASSPPLRLTDYGYTF
NA	many	TRBJ1-5	TRBV5-1	TGCGCCAGCAGCTTGGCTGAGGATCAGCCCCAGCATTTT	CASSLAEDQPQHF
NA	NA	TRBJ2-1	TRBV5-1	TGCGCCAGCAGTCATAGGAGCAATGAGCAGTTCTTC	CASSHRSNEQFF
NA	NA	TRBJ2-7	TRBV4-2	TGTGCCAGCAGCCAAGAGAAGGCCTACTCCTACGAGCAGTACTTC	CASSQEKAYSYEQYF
NA	few	TRBJ1-2	TRBV5-1	TGCGCCAGCAGCACTGACATGGCTGGCGGCTACACCTTC	CASSTDMAGGYTF
NA	NA	TRBJ1-5	TRBV2	TGTGCCAGCAGTGATGGGCAGCCCCAGCATTTT	CASSDGQPQHF
NA	few	TRBJ1-5	TRBV12-3/TRBV12-4	TGTGCCAGCAGTTTAGGCTCCCCACAGCCCCAGCATTTT	CASSLGSPQPQHF
NA	NA	TRBJ2-7	TRBV20-1	TGCAGTGCTAGAAGGGACCACACCTACGAGCAGTACTTC	CSARRDHTYEQYF
NA	NA	TRBJ1-6	TRBV20-1	TGCAGTGCTCCCCAAGGGGGAACCTATAATTCACCCCTCCACTTT	CSAPQGGTYNSPLHF
NA	NA	TRBJ2-7	TRBV29-1	TGCAGCGCCAGAAGCAGGGGTAGGCAGTACTTC	CSARSRGRQYF
TRBD2	many	TRBJ2-1	TRBV2	TGTGCCAGCAGATTTAGACTAGCGGTAAATGAGCAGTTCTTC	CASRFRLAVNEQFF
NA	few	TRBJ1-2	TRBV4-3	TGCGCCAGCAGCCAAGATTACCTAGGGAAAAACTATGGCTACACCTTC	CASSQDYLGKNYGYTF
NA	NA	TRBJ2-7	TRBV7-2	TGTGCCAGCAGCTTCGCCCTGGACAAGACCTACGAGCAGTACTTC	CASSFALDKTYEQYF
NA	few	TRBJ2-5	TRBV21-1	TGTGCCAGCAGCAAAGCTCGACTAGTAGTACAAGAGACCCAGTACTTC	CASSKARLVVQETQYF
NA	few	TRBJ1-1	TRBV29-1	TGCAGCGCTGTGGGGGAGAACACTGAAGCTTTCTTT	CSAVGENTEAFF
NA	NA	TRBJ1-3	TRBV28	TGTGCCAGCAGACCGACAGGCTCTGGAAACACCATATATTTT	CASRPTGSGNTIYF
NA	NA	TRBJ2-7	TRBV20-1	TGCAGTGCTAGAGTTTTAGCGGAATTAGACGAGCAGTACTTC	CSARVLAELDEQYF
NA	many	TRBJ2-1	TRBV11-2	TGTGCCAGCAGCTTAGGGACCTACAATGAGCAGTTCTTC	CASSLGTYNEQFF
NA	once	TRBJ2-3	TRBV10-3	TGTGCCATCAGTGTGCGGCCGAGCACAGATACGCAGTATTTT	CAISVRPSTDTQYF
TRBD1	many	TRBJ1-4	TRBV28	TGTGCCAGCAGTTTATCGGGCAGGGGGAGGGAAAAACTGTTTTTT	CASSLSGRGREKLFF
TRBD1	few	TRBJ1-2	TRBV20-1	TGCAGTGCTAGAGATCTGGACAGGGGGGACTATGGCTACACCTTC	CSARDLDRGDYGYTF
TRBD1	many	TRBJ2-1	TRBV24-1	TGTGCCACCAGTGATCTCCCAGGACAGGGGGCCAACAATGAGCAGTTCTTC	CATSDLPGQGANNEQFF
TRBD1	few	TRBJ1-1	TRBV7-6	TGTGCCAGCAGCCCTAGGCGTCAGGGGGGCAGGGTCACTGAAGCTTTCTTT	CASSPRRQGGRVTEAFF
TRBD2	NA	TRBJ2-3	TRBV29-1	TGCAGCGTTGCGGTAGCGGGAGTACAAGATACGCAGTATTTT	CSVAVAGVQDTQYF
TRBD2	NA	TRBJ2-1	TRBV7-8	TGTGCCAGCAGCGCTGGACTAGCGGAGGCCAATGAGCAGTTCTTC	CASSAGLAEANEQFF
NA	NA	TRBJ1-1	TRBV4-3	TGCGCCAGCAGCCACTCGGTGGGAATGGGGGCTTTCTTT	CASSHSVGMGAFF
NA	NA	TRBJ2-5	TRBV11-2	TGTGCCAGCAGCTGGATCAAAGAGACCCAGTACTTC	CASSWIKETQYF
NA	few	TRBJ1-1	TRBV12-3/TRBV12-4	TGTGCCAGCAGTTTTAGGCTGATGAACACTGAAGCTTTCTTT	CASSFRLMNTEAFF
NA	NA	TRBJ1-5	TRBV7-6	TGTGCCAGCAGCTTAGGTGGCAGTAAAAGTCAGCCCCAGCATTTT	CASSLGGSKSQPQHF
NA	NA	TRBJ2-1	TRBV3-1	TGTGCCAGCAGCCCGGTGGACTATTTGTCTGAGCAGTTCTTC	CASSPVDYLSEQFF
NA	few	TRBJ2-7	TRBV29-1	TGCAGCGTGGTACCTATGAGCTCCTACGAGCAGTACTTC	CSVVPMSSYEQYF
NA	NA	TRBJ1-5	TRBV11-2	TGTGCCAGCAGCTTAGATGGTCGGGGGCGGCATCAGCCCCAGCATTTT	CASSLDGRGRHQPQHF
TRBD2	NA	TRBJ2-1	TRBV14	TGTGCCAGCAGCCAAGTGGTGGGGGGGGGCAATGAGCAGTTCTTC	CASSQVVGGGNEQFF
TRBD1	few	TRBJ2-7	TRBV3-1	TGTGCCAGCAGCCAAGGGTTTGGGGACAGGGGGCAGATCGGCGAGCAGTACTTC	CASSQGFGDRGQIGEQYF
TRBD1	NA	TRBJ1-6	TRBV20-1	TGCAGTGCTAGTCACGGGACAGGAGAAAATTCACCCCTCCACTTT	CSASHGTGENSPLHF
NA	many	TRBJ1-6	TRBV7-2	TGTGCCAGCAGCCCGGGTCTTTCTAATTCACCCCTCCACTTT	CASSPGLSNSPLHF
TRBD2	NA	TRBJ2-1	TRBV7-3	TGTGCCAGCAGCTCGCTAGCGGGCAATGAGCAGTTCTTC	CASSSLAGNEQFF
TRBD2	NA	TRBJ2-2	TRBV20-1	TGCAGTGCTAGTCCCGAGCCCAGCGGGGCCGGGGAGCTGTTTTTT	CSASPEPSGAGELFF
NA	NA	TRBJ2-3	TRBV20-1	TGCAGTGCTACACTCTCCGCGACCAACACAGATACGCAGTATTTT	CSATLSATNTDTQYF
TRBD1	few	TRBJ1-2	TRBV6-1	TGTGCCAGCAGGGAGAGGACAGGGCTGGGTGGCTACACCTTC	CASRERTGLGGYTF
TRBD2	few	TRBJ2-1	TRBV20-1	TGCAGTGCTTTACTAGCGGGAGAATATGAGCAGTTCTTC	CSALLAGEYEQFF
NA	NA	TRBJ2-1	TRBV5-1	TGCGCCACTTCCTTGGATCGCCAGGGTGAGCAGTTCTTC	CATSLDRQGEQFF
NA	few	TRBJ1-3	TRBV6-1	TGTGCCAGCTCGGACACCATCTCTGGAAACACCATATATTTT	CASSDTISGNTIYF
NA	many	TRBJ2-1	TRBV2	TGTGCCACGTTAATAAGGGGGGGGCCGAGTAATGAGCAGTTCTTC	CATLIRGGPSNEQFF
NA	NA	TRBJ1-1	TRBV29-1	TGCAGCCATCTAAAACAACAGGGCGGGAACACTGAAGCTTTCTTT	CSHLKQQGGNTEAFF
NA	few	TRBJ1-3	TRBV6-1	TGTGCCAGCAGTAAGGGGCCGACTGGAAACACCATATATTTT	CASSKGPTGNTIYF
NA	many	TRBJ1-2	TRBV29-1	TGCAGCGTTGTGGATCCGGATACTAACTATGGCTACACCTTC	CSVVDPDTNYGYTF
NA	NA	TRBJ2-7	TRBV5-1	TGCGCCAGCAGCTTGGAACCCTCCACCTCCTACGAGCAGTACTTC	CASSLEPSTSYEQYF
NA	NA	TRBJ2-1	TRBV11-2	TGTGCCAGCAGGGACCCTAGCAGGACCGCCAATGAGCAGTTCTTC	CASRDPSRTANEQFF
TRBD1	few	TRBJ2-7	TRBV6-6	TGTGCCTCCGGGACAGGGACTTCCTACGAGCAGTACTTC	CASGTGTSYEQYF
NA	NA	TRBJ1-1	TRBV12-3/TRBV12-4	TGTGCCAGCAGAATGGGAGAAGTAGCTTTCTTT	CASRMGEVAFF
NA	NA	TRBJ1-3	TRBV19	TGTGCCAGTATGGGAGGCCGGGGCTCTGGAAACACCATATATTTT	CASMGGRGSGNTIYF
NA	NA	TRBJ1-2	TRBV6-1	TGTGCCAGCAGGCCCCCGGGAGTCTATGGCTACACCTTC	CASRPPGVYGYTF
NA	NA	TRBJ1-4	TRBV10-2	TGCGCCAGCAGGGCCTTTGGGGGGAGCGACGAAAAACTGTTTTTT	CASRAFGGSDEKLFF
TRBD1	few	TRBJ1-2	TRBV27	TGTGCCAGCAGCGAGCTCGGACAGGGACGTGGCTACACCTTC	CASSELGQGRGYTF
NA	many	TRBJ1-1	TRBV4-3	TGCGCCAGCAGCCGGGACGGATACACTGAAGCTTTCTTT	CASSRDGYTEAFF
TRBD2	few	TRBJ2-3	TRBV18	TGTGCCAGCTCACCACTAGCGGGGGGGCCAGATACGCAGTATTTT	CASSPLAGGPDTQYF
NA	many	TRBJ2-3	TRBV4-3	TGCGCCAGCAGCCAAGATTCAGGGGATACGCAGTATTTT	CASSQDSGDTQYF
TRBD2	NA	TRBJ2-1	TRBV10-3	TGTGCCATCGGACTAGCGGGCAACAATGAGCAGTTCTTC	CAIGLAGNNEQFF